The 5 T cell receptor beta chains given below trace back to one sample, sequenced in a study of cytomegalovirus exposure and HLA in healthy donors. Here immunoSEQ multiplex PCR was the method, and the copy in TCRdb shows in-frame clones only, minus some. Of approximately 70,000 clones detected, around 95% appear once; the ten largest clones hold 0.55% to 0.65%. Input material: PBMCs. The receptor set was obtained from a woman aged 18-30 years in good health and CMV-seronegative.

This clone showed up just once. The chain is built from TRBV7-8 and TRBJ1-6; weak D call: TRBD1 (5 bases). The germline V and J ends were trimmed by 2 bases and 7 bases, with 21 bases remaining between them. The CDR3 runs to 18 residues. Germline loops: CDR1 SGHVS, CDR2 FQNEAQ. The CDR3 DNA follows: TGTGCCAGCAGCTTACTCTGGTCGGGCGGGGACCGCAATTCACCCCTCCACTTT. Translating gives CASSLLWSGGDRNSPLHF.

The chain recombines TRBV5-1 with TRBJ2-3; weak D call: TRBD1 (6 bases). The CDR3 is 18 residues long. V was trimmed by 1 base and J by 2 bases, leaving 20 bases between them. CDR1 and CDR2 (germline): SGHRS, YFSETQ. The DNA for the CDR3 is TGCGCCAGCAGCTTGATTACCCGGGGCAGGGGAATCACAGATACGCAGTATTTT. Its translation: CASSLITRGRGITDTQYF.

The rearrangement links TRBV15 to TRBJ1-1; D is undetermined. V lost 0 bases to trimming and J lost 11 bases, with 13 bases between them. Germline V gene sequence: CDR1 LNHNV, CDR2 YYDKDF (reference sequence). The CDR3 spans 13 residues. For the CDR3, the DNA is TGTGCCACCAGCAGAGATCTCCTCAGAGGGGCTTTCTTT. Translation gives CATSRDLLRGAFF.

J is TRBJ1-3 and V is TRBV25-1; D is unclear. The CDR3 spans 15 residues. CDR1 and CDR2 from the germline V gene are MGHDK and SYGVNS. Trimming stripped 3 bases from V and 0 bases from J, with 9 bases between. CDR3 nucleotide sequence: TGTGCCAGCAGTGAGACGGGGATCTCTGGAAACACCATATATTTT. Residues: CASSETGISGNTIYF.

The chain recombines TRBV29-1 with TRBJ2-3; 9 nucleotides align to TRBD2. This CDR3 region has 13 residues. CDR1 SQVTM and CDR2 ANQGSEA come from the germline V gene. V trimming: 4 bases; J trimming: 5 bases; junction bases outside the gene matches: 4. Here the CDR3 DNA reads TGCAGCGTTGCTAGCGGGGCGGGAGATACGCAGTATTTT. It codes for CSVASGAGDTQYF.